Listed here are 9 T cell receptor beta chains from one sample, sequenced in a study of blood T cell repertoires in COVID-19. Libraries were prepared by immunoSEQ multiplex PCR; TCRdb keeps only in-frame clonotypes and omits some of them. This table holds hundreds of thousands of clones, around 90% found once. Sequencing was performed on PBMCs or T cells enriched from blood (not recorded which). Receptors originate from a woman aged 18-30 years with acute COVID-19.

This clone has just one count. This sequence joins TRBV5-1 and TRBJ2-2; 8 nucleotides match TRBD2. CDR1 SGHRS and CDR2 YFSETQ come from the germline V gene. The CDR3 spans 15 residues. V was clipped by 5 bases and J by 4 bases; unmatched bases: 7. CDR3 bases: TGCGCCAGCAGACCCGGGGGGGTTAGCACCGGGGAGCTGTTTTTT. Its protein product is CASRPGGVSTGELFF.

The chain combines TRBV25-1 with TRBJ1-5; 7 nucleotides line up with TRBD1. The length of the CDR3 is 14 residues. V shed 2 bases and J 5 bases; nucleotides not matched to a gene: 3. Germline V gene lookup returns CDR1 MGHDK and CDR2 SYGVNS. Here the CDR3 DNA reads TGTGCCAGCAGTGAAGTAGGGGGCGATCAGCCCCAGCATTTT. This sequence encodes CASSEVGGDQPQHF.

This sequence joins TRBV28 and TRBJ1-3; no firm D call. V dropped 1 base and J dropped 0 bases, with 10 bases sitting between them. The CDR3 has 16 amino acids. The V gene's germline CDR1 is MDHEN and CDR2 SYDVKM. Here the CDR3 DNA reads TGTGCCAGCAGTTTATCGGGGAGTGGCTCTGGAAACACCATATATTTT. It translates to CASSLSGSGSGNTIYF.

This chain links TRBV13 with TRBJ1-2; a weak D match, TRBD1 (5 bases). CDR3 length: 16 amino acids. Germline CDR1 is PRHDT and CDR2 is FYEKMQ (reference sequence). The ends were cut back, 5 bases at V and 7 bases at J, with 23 bases in the middle. CDR3 sequence: CASSDRGSGGAIGYTF. In DNA, the CDR3 is TGTGCCAGCAGCGATAGGGGATCGGGAGGGGCAATTGGCTACACCTTC.

The chain couples TRBV5-6 to TRBJ1-2, with 7 bases fitting TRBD1. V shed 0 bases, J shed 5 bases, and the junction held 4 bases outside the gene matches. From germline, CDR1 is SGHDT and CDR2 YYEEEE. CDR3 length: 14 residues. In nucleotides, the CDR3 is TGTGCCAGCAGCTTGGCAGGGGGTGTATATGGCTACACCTTC. This gives the protein CASSLAGGVYGYTF.

The chain links TRBV5-6 to TRBJ1-2, with D perhaps TRBD1 (5 bases). CDR1 is SGHDT and CDR2 is YYEEEE in the germline V gene. This CDR3 region has 13 residues. V dropped 4 bases and J dropped 2 bases, with 9 bases sitting between them. This chain's CDR3 is CASSPRQNYGYTF. CDR3 coding DNA: TGTGCCAGCAGCCCACGACAGAACTATGGCTACACCTTC.

J is TRBJ1-5 and V is TRBV10-3; no firm D call. CDR1 and CDR2 from the germline V gene are ENHRY and SYGVKD. V shed 5 bases and J shed 3 bases, with 8 bases lying between them. The CDR3 is 13 amino acids. CDR3 region: CAISRVSNQPQHF. For the CDR3, the DNA is TGTGCCATCAGTCGGGTCTCCAATCAGCCCCAGCATTTT.

This sequence joins TRBV6-5 and TRBJ2-5; 9 nucleotides line up with TRBD1. Trimming removed 6 bases from V and 2 bases from J; junction bases left unmatched: 4. From germline, CDR1 is MNHEY and CDR2 SVGAGI. The CDR3 runs to 14 residues. CDR3 amino acids: CASSSDRGQETQYF. The CDR3 DNA follows: TGTGCCAGCAGCTCCGACAGGGGGCAAGAGACCCAGTACTTC.

This clone appeared once. J is TRBJ2-7 and V is TRBV29-1, with TRBD1 matching 9 bases. The CDR3 contains 15 residues. Germline CDR1 reads SQVTM; CDR2 reads ANQGSEA. Losses at the gene ends were 4 bases for V and 0 bases for J; bases not matched to a gene: 7. The CDR3 region is CSVADRDRVSYEQYF. CDR3 bases: TGCAGCGTTGCGGACCGGGACAGGGTCTCCTACGAGCAGTACTTC.